This section outlines one T cell receptor beta chain sequence together with its context. Its cognate antigen is unknown. V gave up 7 bases and J gave up 13 bases, with 17 bases separating them. CDR1 and CDR2 (germline): SGHAT, FQNNGV. The CDR3 has 12 amino acids. The sample originates from a study of T cells after yellow fever vaccination. Study-level points and caveats: After the booster, 96% of CD4 and 88% of CD8 primary-response clones were re-detected. Bulk-population clonotypes that are abundant could appear as contaminants in FACS-sorted repertoires.

TCRdb re-called the 5' RACE reads through MiXCR, storing one row per CDR3 protein. The sample carries roughly 400,000 distinct CDR3 sequences, about 19% recorded once. The sequence was obtained from a man aged 18 to 30 who received the YFV17D yellow fever vaccine. The V call is TRBV11-2, the J call TRBJ2-1; perhaps TRBD2 as D (7 bases). Sequencing was performed on PBMCs, taken before the yellow fever booster vaccination. The CDR3 DNA sequence: TGTGCCAGCACCCAAGGGGGGACTACCCAGTTCTTC. It translates to CASTQGGTTQFF. Together with reference TRBV11-2 and TRBJ2-1, the CDR3 gives the full variable domain: EAGVAQSPRYKIIEKRQSVAFWCNPISGHATLYWYQQILGQGPKLLIQFQNNGVVDDSQLPKDRFSAERLKGVDSTLKIQPAKLEDSAVYLCASTQGGTTQFFGPGTRLTVL.